This TCR beta chain was sequenced for a study of response to subunit inactivated influenza vaccine. A single record per CDR3 protein comes from TCRdb applying MiXCR to the RT-PCR reads. The table lists some 480,000 distinct CDR3 sequences, about 10% of them singletons. This CDR3 is 15 amino acids long. V lost 3 bases and J lost 2, with 11 bases in between. CDR1 and CDR2 from the germline V gene are MNHNS and SASEGT. Study observations and caveats: Authors suggested each seasonal flu vaccination may recruit only limited numbers of new T cells.

This clonotype was seen a few times. What it binds is unknown. The sequence came from a man aged 45-60 years who received an inactivated influenza vaccine. The material sequenced was PBMCs from blood, taken 40 to 50 days after vaccination. This chain connects TRBV6-1 to TRBJ1-5; no clear D gene. The chain's CDR3 is CASSEMSAGNQPQHF. The CDR3 bases are TGTGCCAGCAGTGAGATGTCCGCAGGCAATCAGCCCCAGCATTTT.